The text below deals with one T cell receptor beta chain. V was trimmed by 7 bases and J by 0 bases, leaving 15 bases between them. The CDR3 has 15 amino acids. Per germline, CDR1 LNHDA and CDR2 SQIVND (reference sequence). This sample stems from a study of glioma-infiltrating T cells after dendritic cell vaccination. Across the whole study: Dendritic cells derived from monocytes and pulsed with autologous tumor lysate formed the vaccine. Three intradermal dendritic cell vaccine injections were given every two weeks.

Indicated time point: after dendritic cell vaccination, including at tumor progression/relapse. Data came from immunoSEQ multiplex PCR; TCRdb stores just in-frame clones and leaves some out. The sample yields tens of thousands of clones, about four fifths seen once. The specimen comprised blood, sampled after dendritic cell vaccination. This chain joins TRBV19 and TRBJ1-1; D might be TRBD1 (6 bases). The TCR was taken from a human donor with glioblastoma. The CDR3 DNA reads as TGTGCCAGTACCACCGCCGGGACATTGAACACTGAAGCTTTCTTT. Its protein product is CASTTAGTLNTEAFF. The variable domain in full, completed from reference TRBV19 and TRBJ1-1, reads DGGITQSPKYLFRKEGQNVTLSCEQNLNHDAMYWYRQDPGQGLRLIYYSQIVNDFQKGDIAEGYSVSREKKESFPLTVTSAQKNPTAFYLCASTTAGTLNTEAFFGQGTRLTVV.